The 14 T cell receptor beta chains below come from one sample, sequenced in a study of blood T cell repertoires in COVID-19. Clones were sequenced by immunoSEQ multiplex PCR, and TCRdb holds only the in-frame ones, with some missing. This table holds some 400,000 clones, roughly 89% found once. Sequencing used peripheral blood. The receptors stem from a man aged 18 to 35 with active or convalescent COVID-19.

The sample holds one count of this clone. J is TRBJ1-3 and V is TRBV7-9; unclear D gene. There are 15 residues in the CDR3. Trimming stripped 2 bases from V and 1 base from J, with 9 bases between. Germline CDR1 and CDR2: SEHNR and FQNEAQ (reference sequence). CDR3 bases: TGTGCCAGCAGCTTATCGCGGGTTTCTGGAAACACCATATATTTT. Translation gives CASSLSRVSGNTIYF.

The chain links TRBV10-3 to TRBJ1-5; the D gene is possibly TRBD1 (5 bases). There are 14 residues in the CDR3. Germline V gene lookup returns CDR1 ENHRY and CDR2 SYGVKD. V gave up 3 bases and J gave up 5 bases, with 11 bases separating them. The CDR3 sequence is CAISEGEMDQPQHF. The CDR3 nucleotides read TGTGCCATCAGTGAAGGGGAAATGGATCAGCCCCAGCATTTT.

This chain uses TRBV2 with TRBJ2-7; the D gene is possibly TRBD2 (5 bases). V was cut by 7 bases and J by 3 bases, with 16 bases left in between. There are 14 residues in the CDR3. Germline lookup yields CDR1 SNHLY and CDR2 FYNNEI. The CDR3 reads CASTREGMIYEQYF. CDR3 nucleotides: TGTGCCAGCACCCGAGAGGGTATGATCTACGAGCAGTACTTC.

This clone was recorded many times. The V and J genes are TRBV28 and TRBJ1-2, with no clear D. Germline CDR1 MDHEN, CDR2 SYDVKM. There are 13 residues in the CDR3. The germline V and J ends were trimmed by 1 base and 10 bases, with 13 bases remaining between them. CDR3 bases: TGTGCCAGCAGTTTATTATCACAGAAACTCTACACCTTC. Translating gives CASSLLSQKLYTF.

This clone was seen only once. The CDR3 DNA is TGTGCCAGCAGCTTAGCGGGGGGGCGTGTAGATACGCAGTATTTT. This encodes CASSLAGGRVDTQYF. The chain has TRBV7-6 and TRBJ2-3; a weak D match, TRBD2 (7 bases). Trimming took 0 bases from V and 5 from J, leaving 12 bases between them. Germline CDR1 and CDR2: SGHVS and FNYEAQ. This CDR3 has 15 amino acids.

The V and J genes are TRBV18 and TRBJ2-7; D unclear. CDR3 length: 12 residues. From germline, CDR1 is KGHSH and CDR2 LQKENI. The V end was cut by 3 bases, the J end by 7 bases, with 10 bases between. CDR3 DNA sequence: TGTGCCAGCTCACCCCTTATCGGGGAGCAGTACTTC. As protein: CASSPLIGEQYF.

As for this clone: Distinct nucleotide sequences in the sample also encode this CDR3. The chain links TRBV19 to TRBJ2-7; 8 nucleotides line up with TRBD1. J was trimmed by 4 bases and V by 3 bases; bases with no gene match: 2. The germline V gene has CDR1 LNHDA and CDR2 SQIVND (reference sequence). The CDR3 length is 13 residues. The CDR3 DNA follows: TGTGCCAGTAGTATCGACAGGGGTTACGAGCAGTACTTC. This encodes CASSIDRGYEQYF.

Only one count was recorded for this clone. V and J are TRBV5-6 and TRBJ1-1; 7 positions agree with TRBD1. Germline lookup yields CDR1 SGHDT and CDR2 YYEEEE. Germline trimming cut 4 bases from V and 4 bases from J; bases unmatched to any gene: 4. This CDR3 contains 13 residues. DNA of the CDR3: TGTGCCAGCAGCCCCAGACAGGGCACTGAAGCTTTCTTT. Encoded protein: CASSPRQGTEAFF.

The V gene is TRBV3-1 (or the pseudogene TRBV3-2), the J gene TRBJ1-1, with D possibly TRBD1 on 5 matching bases. Germline assignment: CDR1 LGHDT and CDR2 YNNKEL (reference sequence). Trimming shortened V by 4 bases and J by 7 bases, and 13 bases separated the two germline ends. The length of the CDR3 is 13 residues. The CDR3 spells CASSPGRTGEAFF. CDR3 DNA: TGTGCCAGCAGCCCAGGGCGGACCGGTGAAGCTTTCTTT.

The V gene is TRBV7-6, the J gene TRBJ1-5; TRBD1 matches at 9 bases. The CDR3 runs to 19 residues. With 1 base clipped from V and 3 bases from J, the junction kept 13 bases outside the gene matches. Germline lookup yields CDR1 SGHVS and CDR2 FNYEAQ. The DNA for the CDR3 is TGTGCCAGCAGCTTAGGAGAAGGGTCGGACAGGGGCGTCAATCAGCCCCAGCATTTT. Its protein is CASSLGEGSDRGVNQPQHF. The full variable domain, with the rest looked up from reference TRBV7-6 and TRBJ1-5, is GAGVSQSPRYKVTKRGQDVALRCDPISGHVSLYWYRQALGQGPEFLTYFNYEAQQDKSGLPNDRFSAERPEGSISTLTIQRTEQRDSAMYRCASSLGEGSDRGVNQPQHFGDGTRLSIL.

This sequence joins TRBV7-3 and TRBJ2-6; 9 bases match TRBD2. J lost 0 bases, V lost 5 bases, and 5 bases had no gene match. The germline V gene encodes CDR1 SGHTA and CDR2 FQGTGA. The length of the CDR3 is 17 residues. The CDR3 is CASSEAGGGSGANVLTF. In nucleotides, the CDR3 is TGTGCCAGCAGCGAAGCGGGGGGAGGCTCTGGGGCCAACGTCCTGACTTTC.

This clone was counted a single time. The chain uses TRBV4-3 and TRBJ2-1; 9 nucleotides agree with TRBD1. Looked up from germline, CDR1 is LGHNA and CDR2 is YSLEER. The V gene end was trimmed by 1 base and the J gene end by 6 bases; junction bases not matched to a gene: 4. CDR3 length: 15 amino acids. CDR3 sequence reads: CASSQARDRVNEQFF. The CDR3 DNA reads TGCGCCAGCAGCCAAGCCCGGGACAGGGTCAATGAGCAGTTCTTC.

Only one count was recorded for this clone. This chain uses TRBV28 with TRBJ1-6, with TRBD1 identical over 7 bases. This CDR3 contains 14 residues. The V segment lost 11 bases and the J segment 10 bases; nucleotides outside the gene matches: 14. Germline V lookup: CDR1 MDHEN, CDR2 SYDVKM. The CDR3 DNA sequence: TGTGCCGTGCCCGGGACAGTGCGCAGCTCACCCCTCCACTTT. This encodes CAVPGTVRSSPLHF.

V is TRBV6-5 and J is TRBJ1-4, with D possibly being TRBD1 (6 bases). The length of the CDR3 is 16 residues. The germline V gene has CDR1 MNHEY and CDR2 SVGAGI. Trimming cost V 0 bases and J 4 bases, with 12 bases left between them. CDR3 sequence: CASSYSTGTFNEKLFF. In DNA, the CDR3 is TGTGCCAGCAGTTACTCAACCGGGACATTTAATGAAAAACTGTTTTTT.